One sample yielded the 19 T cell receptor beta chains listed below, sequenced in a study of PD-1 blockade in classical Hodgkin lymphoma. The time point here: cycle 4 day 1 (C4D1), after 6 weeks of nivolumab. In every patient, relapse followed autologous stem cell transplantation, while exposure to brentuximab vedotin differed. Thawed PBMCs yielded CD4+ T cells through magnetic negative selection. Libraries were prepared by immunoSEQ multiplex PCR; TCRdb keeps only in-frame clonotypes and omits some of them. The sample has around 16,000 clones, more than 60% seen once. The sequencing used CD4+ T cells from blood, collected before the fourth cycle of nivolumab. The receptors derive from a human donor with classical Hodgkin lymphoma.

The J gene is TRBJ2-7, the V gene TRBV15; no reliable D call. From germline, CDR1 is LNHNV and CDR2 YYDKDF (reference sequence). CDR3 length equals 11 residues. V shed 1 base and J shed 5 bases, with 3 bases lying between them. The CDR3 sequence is CATSRGDEQYF. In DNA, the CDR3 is TGTGCCACCAGCAGAGGAGACGAGCAGTACTTC.

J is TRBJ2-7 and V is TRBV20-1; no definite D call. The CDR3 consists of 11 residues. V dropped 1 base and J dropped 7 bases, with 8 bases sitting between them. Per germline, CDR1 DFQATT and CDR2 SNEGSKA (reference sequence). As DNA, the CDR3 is TGCAGTGCTAGAGCAAGCACGGAGCAGTACTTC. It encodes CSARASTEQYF.

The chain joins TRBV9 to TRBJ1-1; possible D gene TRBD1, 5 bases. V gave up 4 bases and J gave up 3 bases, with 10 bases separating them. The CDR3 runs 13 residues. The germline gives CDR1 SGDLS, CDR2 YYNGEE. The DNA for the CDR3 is TGTGCCAGCAGCTATGCCAGGGACACTGAAGCTTTCTTT. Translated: CASSYARDTEAFF.

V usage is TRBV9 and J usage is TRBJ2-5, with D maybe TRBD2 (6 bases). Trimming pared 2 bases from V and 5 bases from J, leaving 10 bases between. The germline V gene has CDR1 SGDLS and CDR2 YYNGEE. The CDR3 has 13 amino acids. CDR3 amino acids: CASSVAGGETQYF. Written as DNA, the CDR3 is TGTGCCAGCAGCGTTGCTGGAGGGGAGACCCAGTACTTC. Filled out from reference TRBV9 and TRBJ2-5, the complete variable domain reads DSGVTQTPKHLITATGQRVTLRCSPRSGDLSVYWYQQSLDQGLQFLIQYYNGEERAKGNILERFSAQQFPDLHSELNLSSLELGDSALYFCASSVAGGETQYFGPGTRLLVL.

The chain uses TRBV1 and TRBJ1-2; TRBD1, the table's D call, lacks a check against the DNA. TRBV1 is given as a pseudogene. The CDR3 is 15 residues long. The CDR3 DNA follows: TGCACCAGCAGCCAAAACGGACAGCTTAACTATGGCTACACCTTC. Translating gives CTSSQNGQLNYGYTF.

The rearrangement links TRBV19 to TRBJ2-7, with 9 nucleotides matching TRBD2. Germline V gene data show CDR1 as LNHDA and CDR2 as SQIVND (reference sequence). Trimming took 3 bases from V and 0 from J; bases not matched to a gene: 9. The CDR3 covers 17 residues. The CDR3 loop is CASSMGTSSKSSYEQYF. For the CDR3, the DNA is TGTGCCAGTAGTATGGGGACTAGCAGTAAAAGCTCCTACGAGCAGTACTTC.

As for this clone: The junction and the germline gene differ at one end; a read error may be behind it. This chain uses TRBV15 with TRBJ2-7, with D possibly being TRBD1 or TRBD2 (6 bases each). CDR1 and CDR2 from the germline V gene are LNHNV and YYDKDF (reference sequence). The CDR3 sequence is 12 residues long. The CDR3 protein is CATRGGSRGQYF. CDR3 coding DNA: TGTGCAACCAGGGGAGGATCCAGAGGGCAGTACTTC. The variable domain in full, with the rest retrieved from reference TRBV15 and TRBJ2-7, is DAMVIQNPRYQVTQFGKPVTLSCSQTLNHNVMYWYQQKSSQAPKLLFHYYDKDFNNEADTPDNFQSRRPNTSFCFLDIRSPGLGDTAMYLCATRGGSRGQYFGPGTRLTVT.

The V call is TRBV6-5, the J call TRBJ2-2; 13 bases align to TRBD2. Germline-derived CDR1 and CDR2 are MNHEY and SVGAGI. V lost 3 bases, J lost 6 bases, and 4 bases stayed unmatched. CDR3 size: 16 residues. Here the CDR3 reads CASSYPTSGRAGELFF. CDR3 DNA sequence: TGTGCCAGCAGTTATCCCACTAGCGGGAGGGCCGGGGAGCTGTTTTTT.

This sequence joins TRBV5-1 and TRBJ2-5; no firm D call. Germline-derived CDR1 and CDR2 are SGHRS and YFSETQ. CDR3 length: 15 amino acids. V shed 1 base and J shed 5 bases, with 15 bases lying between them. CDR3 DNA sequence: TGCGCCAGCAGCTTGTCTCTAGTCGCAGGCGAGACCCAGTACTTC. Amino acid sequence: CASSLSLVAGETQYF.

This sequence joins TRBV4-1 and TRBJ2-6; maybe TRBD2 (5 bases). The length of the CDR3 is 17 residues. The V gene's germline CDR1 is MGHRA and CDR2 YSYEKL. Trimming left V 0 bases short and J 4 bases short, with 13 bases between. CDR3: CASSQDLSGFGANVLTF. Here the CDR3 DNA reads TGCGCCAGCAGCCAAGATTTGAGCGGATTCGGGGCCAACGTCCTGACTTTC.

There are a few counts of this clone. CDR3 sequence: CASSFDSDGTEAFF. The DNA of the CDR3 is TGTGCCAGCAGTTTTGACAGCGACGGCACTGAAGCTTTCTTT. The chain is built from TRBV2 and TRBJ1-1; a possible D gene is TRBD1 (5 bases). CDR3 length: 14 amino acids. Trimming removed 5 bases at V and 4 bases at J, with 14 bases between. The germline V gene encodes CDR1 SNHLY and CDR2 FYNNEI.

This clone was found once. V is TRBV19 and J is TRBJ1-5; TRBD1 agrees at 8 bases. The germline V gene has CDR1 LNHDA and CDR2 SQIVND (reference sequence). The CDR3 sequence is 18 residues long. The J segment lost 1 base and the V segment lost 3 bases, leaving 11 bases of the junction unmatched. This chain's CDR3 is CASSMGTGEKRSNQPQHF. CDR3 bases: TGTGCCAGTAGTATGGGGACAGGCGAGAAGAGGAGCAATCAGCCCCAGCATTTT.

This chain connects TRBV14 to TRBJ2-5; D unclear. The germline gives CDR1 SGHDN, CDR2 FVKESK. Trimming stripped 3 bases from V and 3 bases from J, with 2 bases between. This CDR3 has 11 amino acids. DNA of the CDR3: TGTGCCAGCAGCCATGAAGAGACCCAGTACTTC. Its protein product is CASSHEETQYF.

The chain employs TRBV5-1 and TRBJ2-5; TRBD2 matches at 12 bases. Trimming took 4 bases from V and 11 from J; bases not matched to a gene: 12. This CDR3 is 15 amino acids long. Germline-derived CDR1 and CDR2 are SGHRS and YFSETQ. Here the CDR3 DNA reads TGCGCCAGCAGCCCGGGACTAGCGGGTGGAGGGGAGCAGTACTTC. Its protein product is CASSPGLAGGGEQYF.

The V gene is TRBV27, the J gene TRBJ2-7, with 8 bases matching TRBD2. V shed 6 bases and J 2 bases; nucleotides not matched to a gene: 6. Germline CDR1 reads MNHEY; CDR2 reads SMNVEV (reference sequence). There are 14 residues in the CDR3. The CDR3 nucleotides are TGTGCCAGCAGGCCCCGACTAGCGACCTACGAGCAGTACTTC. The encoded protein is CASRPRLATYEQYF.

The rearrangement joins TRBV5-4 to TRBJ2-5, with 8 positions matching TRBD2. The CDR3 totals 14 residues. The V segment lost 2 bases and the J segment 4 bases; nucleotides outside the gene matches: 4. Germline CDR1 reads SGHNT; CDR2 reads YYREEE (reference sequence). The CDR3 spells CASSFPSGPETQYF. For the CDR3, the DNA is TGTGCCAGCAGCTTCCCTAGCGGGCCAGAGACCCAGTACTTC.

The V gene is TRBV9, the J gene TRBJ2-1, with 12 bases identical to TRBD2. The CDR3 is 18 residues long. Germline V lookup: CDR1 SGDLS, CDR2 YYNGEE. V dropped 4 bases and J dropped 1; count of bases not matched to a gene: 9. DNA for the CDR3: TGTGCCAGCAGCCCCCGACTAGCGGGAGTACAATCCTACAATGAGCAGTTCTTC. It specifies CASSPRLAGVQSYNEQFF.

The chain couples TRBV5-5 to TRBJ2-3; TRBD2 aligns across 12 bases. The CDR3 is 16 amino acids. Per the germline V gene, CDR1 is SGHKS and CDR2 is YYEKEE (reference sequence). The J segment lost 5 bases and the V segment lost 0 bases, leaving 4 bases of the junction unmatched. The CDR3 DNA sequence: TGTGCCAGCAGCTTGGGACTAGCGGGAGTGAAAGATACGCAGTATTTT. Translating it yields CASSLGLAGVKDTQYF.

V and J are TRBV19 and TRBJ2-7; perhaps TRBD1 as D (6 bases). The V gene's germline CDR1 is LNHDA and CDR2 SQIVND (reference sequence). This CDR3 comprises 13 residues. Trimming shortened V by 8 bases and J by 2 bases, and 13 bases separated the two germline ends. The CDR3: CASQPRGPYEQYF. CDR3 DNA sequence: TGTGCCAGTCAACCCAGGGGCCCCTACGAGCAGTACTTC.